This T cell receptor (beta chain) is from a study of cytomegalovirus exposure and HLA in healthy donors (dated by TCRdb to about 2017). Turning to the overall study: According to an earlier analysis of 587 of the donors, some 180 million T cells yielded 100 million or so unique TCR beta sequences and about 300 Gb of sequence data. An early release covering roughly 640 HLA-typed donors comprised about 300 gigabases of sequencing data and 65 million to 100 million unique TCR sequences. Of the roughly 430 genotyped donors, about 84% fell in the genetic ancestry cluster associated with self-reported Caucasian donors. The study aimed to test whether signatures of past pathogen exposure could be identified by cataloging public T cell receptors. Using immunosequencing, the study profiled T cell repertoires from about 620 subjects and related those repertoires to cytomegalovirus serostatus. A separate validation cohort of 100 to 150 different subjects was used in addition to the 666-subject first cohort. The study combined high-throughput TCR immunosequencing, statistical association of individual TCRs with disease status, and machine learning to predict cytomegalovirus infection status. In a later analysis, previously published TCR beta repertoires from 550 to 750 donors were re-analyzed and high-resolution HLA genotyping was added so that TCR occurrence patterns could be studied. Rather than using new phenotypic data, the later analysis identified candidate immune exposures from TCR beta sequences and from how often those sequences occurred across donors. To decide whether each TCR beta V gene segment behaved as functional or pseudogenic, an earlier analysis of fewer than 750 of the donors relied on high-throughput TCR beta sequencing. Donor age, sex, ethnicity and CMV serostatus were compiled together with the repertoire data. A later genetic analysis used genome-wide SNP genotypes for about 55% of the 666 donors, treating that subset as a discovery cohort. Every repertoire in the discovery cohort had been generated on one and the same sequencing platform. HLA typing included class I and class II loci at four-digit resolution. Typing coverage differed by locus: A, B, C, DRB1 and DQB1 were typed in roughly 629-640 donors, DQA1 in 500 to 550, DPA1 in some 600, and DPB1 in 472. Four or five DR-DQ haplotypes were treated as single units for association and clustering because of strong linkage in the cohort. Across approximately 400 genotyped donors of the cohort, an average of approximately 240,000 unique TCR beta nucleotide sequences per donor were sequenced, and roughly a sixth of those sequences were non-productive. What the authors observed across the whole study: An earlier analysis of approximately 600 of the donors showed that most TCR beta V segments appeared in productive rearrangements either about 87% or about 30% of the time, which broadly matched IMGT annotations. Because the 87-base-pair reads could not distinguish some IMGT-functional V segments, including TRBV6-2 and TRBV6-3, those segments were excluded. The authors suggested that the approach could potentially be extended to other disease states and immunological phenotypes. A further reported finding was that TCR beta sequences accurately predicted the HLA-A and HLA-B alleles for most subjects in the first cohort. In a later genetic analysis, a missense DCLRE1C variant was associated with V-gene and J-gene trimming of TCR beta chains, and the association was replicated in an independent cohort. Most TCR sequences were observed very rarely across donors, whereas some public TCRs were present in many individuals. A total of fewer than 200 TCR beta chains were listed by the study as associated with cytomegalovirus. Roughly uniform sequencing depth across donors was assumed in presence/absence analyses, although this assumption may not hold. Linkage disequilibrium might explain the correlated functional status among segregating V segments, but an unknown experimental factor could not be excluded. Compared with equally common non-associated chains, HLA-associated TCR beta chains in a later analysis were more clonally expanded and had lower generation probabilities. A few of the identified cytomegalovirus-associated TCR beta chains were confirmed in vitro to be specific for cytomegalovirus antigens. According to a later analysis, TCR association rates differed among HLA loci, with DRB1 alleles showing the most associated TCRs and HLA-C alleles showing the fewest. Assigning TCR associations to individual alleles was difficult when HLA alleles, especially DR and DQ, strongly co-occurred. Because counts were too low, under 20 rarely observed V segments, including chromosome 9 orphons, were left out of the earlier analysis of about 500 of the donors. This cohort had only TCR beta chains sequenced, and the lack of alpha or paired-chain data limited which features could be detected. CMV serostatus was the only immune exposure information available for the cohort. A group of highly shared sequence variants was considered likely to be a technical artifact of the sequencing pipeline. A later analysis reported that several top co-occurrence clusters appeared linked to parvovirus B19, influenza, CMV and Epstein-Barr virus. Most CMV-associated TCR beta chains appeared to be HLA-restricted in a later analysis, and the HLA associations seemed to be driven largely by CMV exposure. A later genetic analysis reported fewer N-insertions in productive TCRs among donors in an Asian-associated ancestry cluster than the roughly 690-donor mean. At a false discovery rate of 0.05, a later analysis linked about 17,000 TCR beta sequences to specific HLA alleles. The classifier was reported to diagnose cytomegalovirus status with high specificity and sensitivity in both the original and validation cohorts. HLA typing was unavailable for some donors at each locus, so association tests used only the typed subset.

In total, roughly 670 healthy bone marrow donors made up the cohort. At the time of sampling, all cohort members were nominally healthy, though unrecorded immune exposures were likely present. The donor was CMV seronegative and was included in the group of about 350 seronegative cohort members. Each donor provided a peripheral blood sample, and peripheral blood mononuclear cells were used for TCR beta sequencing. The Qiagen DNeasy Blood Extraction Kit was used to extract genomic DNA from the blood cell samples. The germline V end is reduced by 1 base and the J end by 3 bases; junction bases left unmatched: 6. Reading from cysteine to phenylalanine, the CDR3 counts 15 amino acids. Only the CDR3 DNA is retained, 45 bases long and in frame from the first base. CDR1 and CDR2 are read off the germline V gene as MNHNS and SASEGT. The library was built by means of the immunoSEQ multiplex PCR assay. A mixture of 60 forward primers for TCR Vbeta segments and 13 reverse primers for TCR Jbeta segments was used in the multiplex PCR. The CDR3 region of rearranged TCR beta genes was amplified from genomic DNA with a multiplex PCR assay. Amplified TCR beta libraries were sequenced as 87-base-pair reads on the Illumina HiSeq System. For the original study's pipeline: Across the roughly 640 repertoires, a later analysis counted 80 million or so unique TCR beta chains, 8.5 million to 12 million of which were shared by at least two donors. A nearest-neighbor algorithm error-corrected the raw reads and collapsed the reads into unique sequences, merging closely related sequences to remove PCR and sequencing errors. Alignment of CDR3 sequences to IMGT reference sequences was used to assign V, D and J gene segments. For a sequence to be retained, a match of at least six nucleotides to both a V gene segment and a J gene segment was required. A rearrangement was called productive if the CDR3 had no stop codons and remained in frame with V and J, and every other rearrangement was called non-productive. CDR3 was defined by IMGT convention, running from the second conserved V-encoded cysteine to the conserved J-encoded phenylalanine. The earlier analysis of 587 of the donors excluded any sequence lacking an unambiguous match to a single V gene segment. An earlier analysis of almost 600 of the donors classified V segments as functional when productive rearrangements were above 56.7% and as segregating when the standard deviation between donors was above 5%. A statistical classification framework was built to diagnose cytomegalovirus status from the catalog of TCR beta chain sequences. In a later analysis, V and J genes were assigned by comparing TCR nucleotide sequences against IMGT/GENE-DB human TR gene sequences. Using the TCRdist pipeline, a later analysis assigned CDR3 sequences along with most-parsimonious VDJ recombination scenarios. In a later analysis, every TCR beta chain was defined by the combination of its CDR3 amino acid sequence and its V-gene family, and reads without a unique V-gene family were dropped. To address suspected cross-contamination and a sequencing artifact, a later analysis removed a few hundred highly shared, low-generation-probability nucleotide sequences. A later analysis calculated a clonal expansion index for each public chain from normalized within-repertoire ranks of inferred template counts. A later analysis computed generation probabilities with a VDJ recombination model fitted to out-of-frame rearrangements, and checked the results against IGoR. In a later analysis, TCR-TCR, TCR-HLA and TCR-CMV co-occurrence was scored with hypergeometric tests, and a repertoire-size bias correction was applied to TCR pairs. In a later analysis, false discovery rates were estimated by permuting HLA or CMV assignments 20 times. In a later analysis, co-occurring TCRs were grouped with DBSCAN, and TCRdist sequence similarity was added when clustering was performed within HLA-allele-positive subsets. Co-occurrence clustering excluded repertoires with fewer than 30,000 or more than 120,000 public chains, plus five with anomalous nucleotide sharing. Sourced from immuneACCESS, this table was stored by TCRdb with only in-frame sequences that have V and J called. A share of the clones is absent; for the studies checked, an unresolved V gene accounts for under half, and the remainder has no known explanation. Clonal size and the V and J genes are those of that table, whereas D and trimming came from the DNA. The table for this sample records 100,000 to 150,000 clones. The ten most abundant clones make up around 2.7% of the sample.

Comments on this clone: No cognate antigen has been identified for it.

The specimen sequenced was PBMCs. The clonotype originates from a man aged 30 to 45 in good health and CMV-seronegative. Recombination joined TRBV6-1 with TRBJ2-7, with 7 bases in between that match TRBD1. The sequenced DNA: TGTGCCAGCAGTGAAGGGGTAGGGGGCGTCTACGAGCAGTACTTC. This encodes CASSEGVGGVYEQYF.